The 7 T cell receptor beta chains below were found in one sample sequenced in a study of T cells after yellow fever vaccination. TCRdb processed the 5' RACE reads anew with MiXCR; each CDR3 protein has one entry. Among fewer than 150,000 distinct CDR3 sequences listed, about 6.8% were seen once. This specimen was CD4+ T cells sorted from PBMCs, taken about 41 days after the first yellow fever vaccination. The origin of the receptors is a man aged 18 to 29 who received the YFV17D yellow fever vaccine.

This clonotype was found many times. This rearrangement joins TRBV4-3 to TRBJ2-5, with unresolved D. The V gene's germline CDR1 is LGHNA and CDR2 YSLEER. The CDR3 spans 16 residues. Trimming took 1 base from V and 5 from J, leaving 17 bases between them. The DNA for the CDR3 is TGCGCCAGCAGCCAAGCTATCAGTGGAGAAACGGAGACCCAGTACTTC. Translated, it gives CASSQAISGETETQYF.

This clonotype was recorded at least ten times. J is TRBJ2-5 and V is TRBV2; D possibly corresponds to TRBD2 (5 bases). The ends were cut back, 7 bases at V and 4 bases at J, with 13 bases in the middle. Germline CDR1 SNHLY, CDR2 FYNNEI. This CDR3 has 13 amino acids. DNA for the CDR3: TGTGCCAGCACCCAAGGGCTAGCAGAGACCCAGTACTTC. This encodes CASTQGLAETQYF. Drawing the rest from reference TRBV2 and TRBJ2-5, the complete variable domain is EPEVTQTPSHQVTQMGQEVILRCVPISNHLYFYWYRQILGQKVEFLVSFYNNEISEKSEIFDDQFSVERPDGSNFTLKIRSTKLEDSAMYFCASTQGLAETQYFGPGTRLLVL.

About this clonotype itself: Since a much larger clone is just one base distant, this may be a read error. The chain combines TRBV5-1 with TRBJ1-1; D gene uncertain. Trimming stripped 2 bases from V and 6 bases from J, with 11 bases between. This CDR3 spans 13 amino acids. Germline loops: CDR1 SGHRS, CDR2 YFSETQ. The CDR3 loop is CASSFQARAEAFF. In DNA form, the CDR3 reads TGCGCCAGCAGCTTTCAGGCACGAGCTGAAGCTTTCTTT.

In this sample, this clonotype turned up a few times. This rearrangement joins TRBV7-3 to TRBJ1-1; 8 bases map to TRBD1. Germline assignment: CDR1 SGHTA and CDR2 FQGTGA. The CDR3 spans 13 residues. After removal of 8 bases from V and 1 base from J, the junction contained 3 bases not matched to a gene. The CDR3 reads CASGDRSNTEAFF. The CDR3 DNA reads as TGTGCCAGCGGGGACAGGTCGAACACTGAAGCTTTCTTT.

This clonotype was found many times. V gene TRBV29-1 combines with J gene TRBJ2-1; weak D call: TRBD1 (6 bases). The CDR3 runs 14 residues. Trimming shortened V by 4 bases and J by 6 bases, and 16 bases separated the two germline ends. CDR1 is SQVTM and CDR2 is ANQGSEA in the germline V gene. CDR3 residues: CSVVPQGFGNEQFF. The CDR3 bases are TGCAGCGTTGTACCGCAGGGGTTCGGCAATGAGCAGTTCTTC.

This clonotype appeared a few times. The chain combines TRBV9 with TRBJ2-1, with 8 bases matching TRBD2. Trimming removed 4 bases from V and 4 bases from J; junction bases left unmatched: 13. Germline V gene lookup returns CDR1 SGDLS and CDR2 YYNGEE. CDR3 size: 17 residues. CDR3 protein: CASSLTGSGGNYNEQFF. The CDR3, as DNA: TGTGCCAGCAGCCTCACTGGGAGCGGGGGAAATTACAATGAGCAGTTCTTC.

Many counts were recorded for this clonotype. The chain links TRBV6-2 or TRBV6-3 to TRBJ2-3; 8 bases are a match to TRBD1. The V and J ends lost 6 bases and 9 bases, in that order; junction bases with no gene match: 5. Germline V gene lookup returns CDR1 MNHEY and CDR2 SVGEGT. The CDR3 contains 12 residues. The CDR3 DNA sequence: TGTGCCAGCAGCCAAGGACAGGGCACGCAGTATTTT. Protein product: CASSQGQGTQYF.